Sequencing of this T cell receptor beta chain was carried out in a study of a mutant IDH1 vaccine in newly diagnosed glioma. Study-wide context: Earlier treatment was radiotherapy, temozolomide, or both, with most getting both.

V was pared by 3 bases and J by 4 bases, with 15 bases of the junction left unmatched. The CDR3 runs 19 residues. CDR1 and CDR2 from the germline V gene are SGHKS and YYEKEE (reference sequence). Noted time point: baseline, week 1 (first vaccination visit). Specified treatment: pre-vaccination baseline after standard-of-care therapy. Tumors from donors were new WHO grade 3 or 4 IDH1-mutant astrocytomas with ATRX loss. Libraries were prepared by immunoSEQ multiplex PCR; TCRdb keeps only in-frame clonotypes and omits some of them. The sample carries about 88,000 clones, approximately 80% recorded once. The source of this sequence is a man aged 35 to 55 with glioma. Some clones in this sample may be carry-over from other donors' samples. The chain joins TRBV5-5 to TRBJ2-2; 10 bases match TRBD1. The sample in question was PBMCs, obtained from a glioma patient treated with radiotherapy, temozolomide or both. The CDR3 DNA reads TGTGCCAGCAGCTGGCACCGGGACAGGGGCCCCACGGGCACCGGGGAGCTGTTTTTT. It specifies CASSWHRDRGPTGTGELFF.